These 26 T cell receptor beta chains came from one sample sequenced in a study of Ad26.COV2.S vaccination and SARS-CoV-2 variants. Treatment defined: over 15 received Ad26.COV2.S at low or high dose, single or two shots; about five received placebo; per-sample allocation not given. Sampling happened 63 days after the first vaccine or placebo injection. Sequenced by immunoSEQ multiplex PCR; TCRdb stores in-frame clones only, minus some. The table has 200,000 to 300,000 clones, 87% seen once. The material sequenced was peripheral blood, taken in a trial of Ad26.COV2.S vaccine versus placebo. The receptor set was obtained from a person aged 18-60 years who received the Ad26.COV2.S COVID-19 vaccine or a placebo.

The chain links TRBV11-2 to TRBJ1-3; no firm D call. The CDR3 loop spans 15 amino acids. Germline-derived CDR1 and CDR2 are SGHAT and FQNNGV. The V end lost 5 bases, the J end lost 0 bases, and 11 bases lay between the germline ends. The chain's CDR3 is CASSLGSSSGNTIYF. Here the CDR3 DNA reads TGTGCCAGCAGCCTGGGGTCCTCCTCTGGAAACACCATATATTTT.

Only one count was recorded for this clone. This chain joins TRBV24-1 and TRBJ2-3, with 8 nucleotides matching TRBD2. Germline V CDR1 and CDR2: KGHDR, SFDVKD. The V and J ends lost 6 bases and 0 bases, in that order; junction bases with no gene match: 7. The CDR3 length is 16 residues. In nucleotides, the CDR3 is TGTGCCACCAGTAAACAGGCGGGAGGTAGCACAGATACGCAGTATTTT. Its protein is CATSKQAGGSTDTQYF.

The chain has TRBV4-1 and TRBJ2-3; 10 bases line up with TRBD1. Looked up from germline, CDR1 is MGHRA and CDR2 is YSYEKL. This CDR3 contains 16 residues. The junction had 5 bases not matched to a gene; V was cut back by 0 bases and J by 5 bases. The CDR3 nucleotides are TGCGCCAGCAGCCAAGATCGGGACAGGGGCAGAGATACGCAGTATTTT. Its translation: CASSQDRDRGRDTQYF.

The CDR3 protein is CASSQGISGGRTDTQYF. DNA for the CDR3: TGTGCCAGCAGCCAAGGTATAAGCGGGGGCCGCACAGATACGCAGTATTTT. V usage is TRBV3-1 (or the pseudogene TRBV3-2) and J usage is TRBJ2-3; 8 nucleotides match TRBD2. Germline loops: CDR1 LGHDT, CDR2 YNNKEL (reference sequence). The CDR3 totals 17 residues. The trim removed 1 base at V and 1 base at J, leaving 7 bases unmatched.

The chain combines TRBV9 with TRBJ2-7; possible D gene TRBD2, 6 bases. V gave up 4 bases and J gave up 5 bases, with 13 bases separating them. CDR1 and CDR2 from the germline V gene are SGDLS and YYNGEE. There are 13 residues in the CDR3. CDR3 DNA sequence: TGTGCCAGCAGCCCCGCCCCGGGGGACGAGCAGTACGTC. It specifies CASSPAPGDEQYV.

The CDR3 DNA is TGTGCCAGCAGCTCCCGGGGGGCAGATTACAATGAGCAGTTCTTC. Protein: CASSSRGADYNEQFF. This sequence joins TRBV11-3 and TRBJ2-1; D perhaps matches TRBD2 (7 bases). Per the germline V gene, CDR1 is SGHNT and CDR2 is YENEEA. The CDR3 totals 15 residues. Trimming pared 4 bases from V and 4 bases from J, leaving 14 bases between.

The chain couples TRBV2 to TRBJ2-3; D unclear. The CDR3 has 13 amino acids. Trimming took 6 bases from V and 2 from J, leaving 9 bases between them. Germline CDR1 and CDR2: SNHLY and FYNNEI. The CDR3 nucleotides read TGTGCCAGCAGGAAGGAAAACACAGATACGCAGTATTTT. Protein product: CASRKENTDTQYF.

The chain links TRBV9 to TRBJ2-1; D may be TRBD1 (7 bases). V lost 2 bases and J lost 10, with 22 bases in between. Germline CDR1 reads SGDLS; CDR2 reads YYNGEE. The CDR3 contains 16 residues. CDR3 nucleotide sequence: TGTGCCAGCAGCGTCAGACTAGTAGGGGGCCTAAGGGAGCAGTTCTTC. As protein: CASSVRLVGGLREQFF.

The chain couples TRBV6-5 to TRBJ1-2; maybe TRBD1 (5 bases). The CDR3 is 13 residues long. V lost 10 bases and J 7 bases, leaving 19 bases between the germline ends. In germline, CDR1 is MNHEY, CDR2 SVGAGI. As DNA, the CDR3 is TGTGCCACCAATGGTCAGGGATTGGGTGGCTACACCTTC. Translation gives CATNGQGLGGYTF.

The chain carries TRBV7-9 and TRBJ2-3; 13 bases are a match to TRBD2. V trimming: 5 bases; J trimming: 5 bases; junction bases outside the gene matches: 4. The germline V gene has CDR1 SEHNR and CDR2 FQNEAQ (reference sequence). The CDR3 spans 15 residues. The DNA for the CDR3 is TGTGCCAGCAGCCTCGGACTAGCGGGGGTAGATACGCAGTATTTT. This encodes CASSLGLAGVDTQYF. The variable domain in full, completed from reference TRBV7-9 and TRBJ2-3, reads DTGVSQNPRHKITKRGQNVTFRCDPISEHNRLYWYRQTLGQGPEFLTYFQNEAQLEKSRLLSDRFSAERPKGSFSTLEIQRTEQGDSAMYLCASSLGLAGVDTQYFGPGTRLTVL.

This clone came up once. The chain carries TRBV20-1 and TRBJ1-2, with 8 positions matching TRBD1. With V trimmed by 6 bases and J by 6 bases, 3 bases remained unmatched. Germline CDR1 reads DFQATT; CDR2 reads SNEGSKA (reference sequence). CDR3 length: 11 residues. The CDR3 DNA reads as TGCAGTGCCAACAGGGGGAATGGCTACACCTTC. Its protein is CSANRGNGYTF.

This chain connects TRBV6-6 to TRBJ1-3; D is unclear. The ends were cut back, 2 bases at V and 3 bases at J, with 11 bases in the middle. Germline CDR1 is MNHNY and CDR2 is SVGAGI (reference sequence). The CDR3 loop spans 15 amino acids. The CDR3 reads CASSYPGRFGNTIYF. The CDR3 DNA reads TGTGCCAGCAGTTACCCGGGAAGATTTGGAAACACCATATATTTT.

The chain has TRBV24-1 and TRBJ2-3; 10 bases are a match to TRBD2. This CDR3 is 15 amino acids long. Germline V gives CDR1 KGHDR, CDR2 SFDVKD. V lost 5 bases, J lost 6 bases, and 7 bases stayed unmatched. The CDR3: CATSGRSGRVDTQYF. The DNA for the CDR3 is TGTGCCACCAGTGGTAGAAGCGGGAGGGTCGATACGCAGTATTTT.

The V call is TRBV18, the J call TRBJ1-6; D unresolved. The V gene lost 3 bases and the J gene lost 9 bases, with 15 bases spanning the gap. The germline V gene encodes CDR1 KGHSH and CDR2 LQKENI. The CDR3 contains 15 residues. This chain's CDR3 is CASSPDKRRSSPLHF. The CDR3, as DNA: TGTGCCAGCTCACCTGACAAGAGGCGAAGTTCACCCCTCCACTTT.

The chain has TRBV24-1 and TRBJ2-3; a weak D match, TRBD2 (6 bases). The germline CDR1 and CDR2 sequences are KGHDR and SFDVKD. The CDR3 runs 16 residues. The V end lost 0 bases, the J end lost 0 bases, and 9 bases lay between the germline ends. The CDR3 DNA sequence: TGTGCCACCAGTGATTTGGGCGGGACTAGCACAGATACGCAGTATTTT. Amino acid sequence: CATSDLGGTSTDTQYF.

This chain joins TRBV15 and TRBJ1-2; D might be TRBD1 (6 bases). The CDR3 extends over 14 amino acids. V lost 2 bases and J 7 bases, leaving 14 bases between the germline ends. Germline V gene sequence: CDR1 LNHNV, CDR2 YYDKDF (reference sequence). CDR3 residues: CATSRMDSRGGYTF. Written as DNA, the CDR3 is TGTGCCACCAGCAGAATGGACAGTAGAGGTGGCTACACCTTC.

CDR3 in DNA: TGTGCCAGCAGCTTTGACACGGCCTACGAGCAGTACTTC. Translated: CASSFDTAYEQYF. This chain connects TRBV5-6 to TRBJ2-7; D is unclear. Trimming removed 2 bases from V and 2 bases from J, with 8 bases in between. CDR1 and CDR2 from the germline V gene are SGHDT and YYEEEE. The CDR3 is made up of 13 amino acids.

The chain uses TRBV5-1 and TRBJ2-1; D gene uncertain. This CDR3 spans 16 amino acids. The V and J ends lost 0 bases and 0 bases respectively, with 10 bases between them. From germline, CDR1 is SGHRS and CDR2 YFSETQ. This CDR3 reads CASSLDQVTSYNEQFF. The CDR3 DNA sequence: TGCGCCAGCAGCTTGGACCAGGTCACCTCCTACAATGAGCAGTTCTTC.

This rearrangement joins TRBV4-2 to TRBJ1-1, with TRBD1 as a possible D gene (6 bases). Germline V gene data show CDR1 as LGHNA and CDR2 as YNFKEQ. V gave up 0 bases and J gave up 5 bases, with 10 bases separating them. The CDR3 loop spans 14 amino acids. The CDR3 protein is CASSQEGGATEAFF. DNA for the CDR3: TGTGCCAGCAGCCAAGAAGGGGGGGCTACTGAAGCTTTCTTT.

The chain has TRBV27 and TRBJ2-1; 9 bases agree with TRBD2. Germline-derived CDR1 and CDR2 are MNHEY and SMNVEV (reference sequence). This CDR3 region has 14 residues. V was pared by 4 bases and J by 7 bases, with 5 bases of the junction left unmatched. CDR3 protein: CASSSSGVGNEQFF. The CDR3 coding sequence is TGTGCCAGCAGTTCTAGCGGGGTAGGGAATGAGCAGTTCTTC.

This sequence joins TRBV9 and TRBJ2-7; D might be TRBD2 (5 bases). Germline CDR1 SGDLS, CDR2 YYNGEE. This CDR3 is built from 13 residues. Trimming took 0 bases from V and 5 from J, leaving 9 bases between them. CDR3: CASSVGLAHEQYF. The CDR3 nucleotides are TGTGCCAGCAGCGTAGGGCTAGCTCACGAGCAGTACTTC.

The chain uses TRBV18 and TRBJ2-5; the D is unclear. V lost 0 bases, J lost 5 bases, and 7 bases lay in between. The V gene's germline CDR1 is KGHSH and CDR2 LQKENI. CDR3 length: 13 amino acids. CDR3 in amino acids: CASSPPSHETQYF. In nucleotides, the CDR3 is TGTGCCAGCTCACCACCGAGTCACGAGACCCAGTACTTC.

The CDR3 DNA is TGTGCCAGCACGGTAGGGACGGTGAGCAATCAGCCCCAGCATTTT. It yields the protein CASTVGTVSNQPQHF. V is TRBV6-5 and J is TRBJ1-5; D perhaps matches TRBD1 (5 bases). Germline V gene sequence: CDR1 MNHEY, CDR2 SVGAGI. The CDR3 is 15 residues long. Trimming removed 7 bases at V and 1 base at J, with 14 bases between.

The CDR3 reads CASSPGLNTGELFF. CDR3 sequence (DNA): TGTGCCAGTAGCCCAGGACTGAACACCGGGGAGCTGTTTTTT. V and J are TRBV19 and TRBJ2-2; D may be TRBD2 (5 bases). V dropped 6 bases and J dropped 1 base, with 9 bases sitting between them. The CDR3 consists of 14 residues. Germline values: CDR1 LNHDA, CDR2 SQIVND (reference sequence).

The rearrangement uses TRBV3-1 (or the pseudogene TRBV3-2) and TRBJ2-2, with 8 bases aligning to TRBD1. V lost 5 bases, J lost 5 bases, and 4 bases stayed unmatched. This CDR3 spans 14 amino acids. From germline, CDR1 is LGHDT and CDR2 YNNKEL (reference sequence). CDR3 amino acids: CASSARQGTGELFF. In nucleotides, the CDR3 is TGTGCCAGCAGCGCCCGACAGGGGACCGGGGAGCTGTTTTTT.

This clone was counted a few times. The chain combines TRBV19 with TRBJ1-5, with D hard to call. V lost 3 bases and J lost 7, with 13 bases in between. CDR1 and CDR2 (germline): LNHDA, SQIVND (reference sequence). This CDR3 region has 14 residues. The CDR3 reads CASSMEKERQPQHF. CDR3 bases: TGTGCCAGTAGTATGGAAAAGGAACGCCAGCCCCAGCATTTT.